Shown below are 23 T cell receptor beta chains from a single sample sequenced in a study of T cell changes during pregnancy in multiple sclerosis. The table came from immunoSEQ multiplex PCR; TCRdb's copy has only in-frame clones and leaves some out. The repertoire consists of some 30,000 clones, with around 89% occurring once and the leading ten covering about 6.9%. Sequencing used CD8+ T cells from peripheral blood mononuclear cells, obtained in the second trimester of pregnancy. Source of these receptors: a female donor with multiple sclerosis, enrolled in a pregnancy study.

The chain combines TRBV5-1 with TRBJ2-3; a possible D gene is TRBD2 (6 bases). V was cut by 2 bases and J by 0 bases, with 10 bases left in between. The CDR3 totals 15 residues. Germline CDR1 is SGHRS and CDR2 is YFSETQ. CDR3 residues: CASSFEGTSTDTQYF. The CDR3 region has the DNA TGCGCCAGCAGCTTCGAGGGGACTAGCACAGATACGCAGTATTTT.

The chain's CDR3 is CAISEGGTGLTDEQYF. As DNA, the CDR3 is TGTGCCATCAGTGAAGGAGGGACTGGGCTAACGGACGAGCAGTACTTC. This chain connects TRBV10-3 to TRBJ2-7, with D tentatively TRBD2 (6 bases). V was shortened by 3 bases and J by 5 bases, with 20 bases between the two germline ends. This CDR3 spans 16 amino acids. Germline CDR1 and CDR2: ENHRY and SYGVKD.

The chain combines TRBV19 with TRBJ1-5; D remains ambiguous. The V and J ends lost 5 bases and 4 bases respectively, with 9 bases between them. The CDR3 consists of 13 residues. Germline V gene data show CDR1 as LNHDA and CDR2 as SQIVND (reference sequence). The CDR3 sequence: CASSSSFNQPQHF. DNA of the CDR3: TGTGCCAGTAGTTCGTCTTTTAATCAGCCCCAGCATTTT. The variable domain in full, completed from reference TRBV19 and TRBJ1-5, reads DGGITQSPKYLFRKEGQNVTLSCEQNLNHDAMYWYRQDPGQGLRLIYYSQIVNDFQKGDIAEGYSVSREKKESFPLTVTSAQKNPTAFYLCASSSSFNQPQHFGDGTRLSIL.

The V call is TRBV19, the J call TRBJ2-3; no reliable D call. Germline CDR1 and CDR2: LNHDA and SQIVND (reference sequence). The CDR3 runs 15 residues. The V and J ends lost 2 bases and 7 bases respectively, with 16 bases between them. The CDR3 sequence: CASSILTGSRYTQYF. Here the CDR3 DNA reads TGTGCCAGTAGTATATTGACGGGTAGCCGATATACGCAGTATTTT. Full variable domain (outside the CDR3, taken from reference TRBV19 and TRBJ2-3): DGGITQSPKYLFRKEGQNVTLSCEQNLNHDAMYWYRQDPGQGLRLIYYSQIVNDFQKGDIAEGYSVSREKKESFPLTVTSAQKNPTAFYLCASSILTGSRYTQYFGPGTRLTVL.

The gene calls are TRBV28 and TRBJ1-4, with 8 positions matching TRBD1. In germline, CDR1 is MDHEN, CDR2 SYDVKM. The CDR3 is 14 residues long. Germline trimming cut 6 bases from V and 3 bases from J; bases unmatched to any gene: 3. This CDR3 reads CASSQGAANEKLFF. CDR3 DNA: TGTGCCAGCAGCCAGGGGGCGGCTAATGAAAAACTGTTTTTT.

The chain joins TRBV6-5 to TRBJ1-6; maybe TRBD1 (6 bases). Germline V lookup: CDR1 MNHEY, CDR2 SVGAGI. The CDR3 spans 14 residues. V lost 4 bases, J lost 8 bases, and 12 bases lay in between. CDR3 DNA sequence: TGTGCCAGCAGTTCAACAGGGATATATTCACCCCTCCACTTT. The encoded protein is CASSSTGIYSPLHF.

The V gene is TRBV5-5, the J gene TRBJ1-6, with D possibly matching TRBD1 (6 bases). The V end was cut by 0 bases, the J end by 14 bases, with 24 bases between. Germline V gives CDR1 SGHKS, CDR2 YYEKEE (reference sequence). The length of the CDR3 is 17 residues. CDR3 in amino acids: CASSLVWGTGPSEALHF. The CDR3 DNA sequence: TGTGCCAGCAGCTTGGTCTGGGGTACAGGGCCATCAGAGGCCCTCCACTTT.

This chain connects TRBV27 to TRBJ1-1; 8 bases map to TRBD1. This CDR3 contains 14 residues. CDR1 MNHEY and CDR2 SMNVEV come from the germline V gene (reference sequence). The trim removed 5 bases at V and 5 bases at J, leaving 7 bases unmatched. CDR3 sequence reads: CASSLTGGGTEAFF. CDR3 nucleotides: TGTGCCAGCAGTCTAACAGGGGGAGGAACTGAAGCTTTCTTT.

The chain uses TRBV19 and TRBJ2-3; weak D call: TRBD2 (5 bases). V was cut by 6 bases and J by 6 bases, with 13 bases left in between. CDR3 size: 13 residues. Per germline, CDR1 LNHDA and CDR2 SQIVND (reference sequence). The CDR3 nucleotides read TGTGCCAGTAGCCCGCTGGGGAGCGATACGCAGTATTTT. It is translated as CASSPLGSDTQYF.

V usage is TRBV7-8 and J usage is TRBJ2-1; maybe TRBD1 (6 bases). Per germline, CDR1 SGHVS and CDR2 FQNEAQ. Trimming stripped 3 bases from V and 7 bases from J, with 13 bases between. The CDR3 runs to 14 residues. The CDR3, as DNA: TGTGCCAGCAGCTTGACCAGGGGCGGGAATGAGCAGTTCTTC. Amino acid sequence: CASSLTRGGNEQFF.

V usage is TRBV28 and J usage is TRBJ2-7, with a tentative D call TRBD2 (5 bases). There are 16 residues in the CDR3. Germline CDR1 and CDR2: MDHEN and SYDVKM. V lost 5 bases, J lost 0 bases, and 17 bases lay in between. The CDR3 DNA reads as TGTGCCAGCAGTCCCCCGGGAACGACCGGCTCCTACGAGCAGTACTTC. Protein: CASSPPGTTGSYEQYF.

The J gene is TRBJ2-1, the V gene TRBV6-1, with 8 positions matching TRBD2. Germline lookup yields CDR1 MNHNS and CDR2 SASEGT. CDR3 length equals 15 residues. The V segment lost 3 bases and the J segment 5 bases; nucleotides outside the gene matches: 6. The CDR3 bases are TGTGCCAGCAGTGAGCCCGGCGGGGGGAACAATGAGCAGTTCTTC. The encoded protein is CASSEPGGGNNEQFF.

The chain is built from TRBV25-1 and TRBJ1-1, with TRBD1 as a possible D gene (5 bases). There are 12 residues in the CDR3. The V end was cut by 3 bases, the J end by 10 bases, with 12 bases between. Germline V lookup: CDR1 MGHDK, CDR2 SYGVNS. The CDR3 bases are TGTGCCAGCAGTGATACGGGACTTGGAGCTTTCTTT. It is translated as CASSDTGLGAFF.

CDR3 bases: TGTGCCAGCAGGGATCCGGGGTCCAGCTCCTATAATTCACCCCTCCACTTT. This gives the protein CASRDPGSSSYNSPLHF. The V gene is TRBV2, the J gene TRBJ1-6; D not resolved. The CDR3 is 17 residues long. Germline V gives CDR1 SNHLY, CDR2 FYNNEI. The germline V and J ends were trimmed by 6 bases and 0 bases, with 15 bases remaining between them.

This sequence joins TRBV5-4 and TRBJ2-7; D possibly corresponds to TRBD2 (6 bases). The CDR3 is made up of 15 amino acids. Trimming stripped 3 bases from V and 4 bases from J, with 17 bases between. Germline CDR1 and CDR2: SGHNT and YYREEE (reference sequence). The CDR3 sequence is CASSYVEGITYEQYF. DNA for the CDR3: TGTGCCAGCAGCTATGTGGAGGGAATAACGTACGAGCAGTACTTC. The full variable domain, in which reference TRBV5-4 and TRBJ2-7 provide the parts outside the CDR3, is ETGVTQSPTHLIKTRGQQVTLRCSSQSGHNTVSWYQQALGQGPQFIFQYYREEENGRGNFPPRFSGLQFPNYSSELNVNALELDDSALYLCASSYVEGITYEQYFGPGTRLTVT.

The DNA of the CDR3 is TGTGCCAGCAGCGCTAGACAGGGGGTCTATAATTCACCCCTCCACTTT. Amino acids: CASSARQGVYNSPLHF. V is TRBV7-6 and J is TRBJ1-6; TRBD1 matches 9 bases. The CDR3 runs 16 residues. Unmatched junction bases numbered 5, after V lost 5 bases and J lost 3 bases. Germline V gives CDR1 SGHVS, CDR2 FNYEAQ.

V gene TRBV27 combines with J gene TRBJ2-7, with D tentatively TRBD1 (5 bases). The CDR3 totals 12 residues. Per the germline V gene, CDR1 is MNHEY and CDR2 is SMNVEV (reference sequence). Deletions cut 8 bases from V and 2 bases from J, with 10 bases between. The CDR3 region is CASGAGTYEQYF. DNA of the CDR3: TGTGCCAGCGGCGCAGGGACCTACGAGCAGTACTTC.

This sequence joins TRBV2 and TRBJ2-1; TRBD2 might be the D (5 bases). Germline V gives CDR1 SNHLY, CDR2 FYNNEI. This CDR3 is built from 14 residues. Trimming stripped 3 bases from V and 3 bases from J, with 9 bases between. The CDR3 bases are TGTGCCAGCAGTGACGCCCGGGGCTACAATGAGCAGTTCTTC. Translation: CASSDARGYNEQFF.

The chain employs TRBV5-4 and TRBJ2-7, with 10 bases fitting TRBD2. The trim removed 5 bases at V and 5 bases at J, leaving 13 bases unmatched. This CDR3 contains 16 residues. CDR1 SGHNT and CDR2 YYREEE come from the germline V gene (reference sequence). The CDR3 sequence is CASRPDLSSGGDEQYF. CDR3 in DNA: TGTGCCAGCAGACCGGACCTCTCTAGCGGGGGTGACGAGCAGTACTTC. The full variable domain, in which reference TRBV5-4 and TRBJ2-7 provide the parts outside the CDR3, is ETGVTQSPTHLIKTRGQQVTLRCSSQSGHNTVSWYQQALGQGPQFIFQYYREEENGRGNFPPRFSGLQFPNYSSELNVNALELDDSALYLCASRPDLSSGGDEQYFGPGTRLTVT.

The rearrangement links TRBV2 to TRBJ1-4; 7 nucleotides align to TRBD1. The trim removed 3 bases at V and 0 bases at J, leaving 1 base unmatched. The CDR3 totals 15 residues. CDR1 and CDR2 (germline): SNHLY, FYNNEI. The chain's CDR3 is CASSDRGPTNEKLFF. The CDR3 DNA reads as TGTGCCAGCAGTGATAGGGGGCCAACTAATGAAAAACTGTTTTTT.

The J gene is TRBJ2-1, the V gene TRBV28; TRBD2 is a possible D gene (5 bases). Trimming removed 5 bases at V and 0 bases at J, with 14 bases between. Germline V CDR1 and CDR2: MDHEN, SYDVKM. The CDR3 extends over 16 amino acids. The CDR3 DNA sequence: TGTGCCAGCAGTCCGTCGGTAGCGTCCTCCTACAATGAGCAGTTCTTC. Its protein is CASSPSVASSYNEQFF.

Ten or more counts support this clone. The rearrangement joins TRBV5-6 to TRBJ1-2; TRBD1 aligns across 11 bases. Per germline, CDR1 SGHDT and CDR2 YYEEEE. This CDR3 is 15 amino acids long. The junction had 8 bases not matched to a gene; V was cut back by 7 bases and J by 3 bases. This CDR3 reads CASEEGQGAYYGYTF. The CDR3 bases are TGTGCCAGCGAGGAAGGACAGGGGGCGTACTATGGCTACACCTTC.

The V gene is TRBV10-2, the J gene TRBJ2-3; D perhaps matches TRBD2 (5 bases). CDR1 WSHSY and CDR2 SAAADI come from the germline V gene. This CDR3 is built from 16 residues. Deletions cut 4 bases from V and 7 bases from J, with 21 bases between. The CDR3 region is CASSARAEDLSNTQYF. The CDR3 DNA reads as TGCGCCAGCAGTGCACGAGCGGAGGACCTCTCGAATACGCAGTATTTT.